These T cell receptor beta chains were read from a single sample in a study of TIL therapy for anti-PD-1-resistant metastatic lung cancer. Assay: immunoSEQ multiplex PCR; the TCRdb copy retains only in-frame clones and omits some. Of under 11,000 clones listed, 50% to 65% are singletons. The sample was tumor tissue, taken at baseline. Every receptor here comes from a person aged 25 to 80 with non-small cell lung cancer. CDR3s include the opening cysteine and the closing phenylalanine or tryptophan. The D gene is left open where the match is weak. For some rows the clone size is stated as once, few or many, or as a class when expanded; others skip it.

clone_size: -
v_call: TRBV11-2
j_call: TRBJ2-5
d_call: -
cdr3_aa: CASSLIRGETQYF
cdr3_nt: TGTGCCAGCAGCTTAATTCGCGGAGAGACCCAGTACTTC

clone_size: -
v_call: TRBV7-8
j_call: TRBJ2-7
d_call: -
cdr3_aa: CASSLAHRDYEQYF
cdr3_nt: TGTGCCAGCAGCTTAGCGCACAGGGACTACGAGCAGTACTTC

clone_size: few
v_call: TRBV11-2
j_call: TRBJ2-7
d_call: -
cdr3_aa: CASSLESQLGNEQYF
cdr3_nt: TGTGCCAGCAGCTTAGAAAGCCAGTTGGGTAACGAGCAGTACTTC

clone_size: -
v_call: TRBV9
j_call: TRBJ2-1
d_call: TRBD1
cdr3_aa: CASSGGQGWNEQFF
cdr3_nt: TGTGCCAGCAGCGGCGGACAGGGATGGAATGAGCAGTTCTTC

clone_size: -
v_call: TRBV7-9
j_call: TRBJ1-4
d_call: TRBD1
cdr3_aa: CASSFYLVAGQTNEKLFF
cdr3_nt: TGTGCCAGCAGCTTTTATTTGGTAGCGGGACAGACTAATGAAAAACTGTTTTTT

clone_size: -
v_call: TRBV19
j_call: TRBJ1-3
d_call: -
cdr3_aa: CASSPARGTDLHYSGNTIYF
cdr3_nt: TGTGCCAGTAGTCCAGCGAGGGGGACGGACCTTCACTACTCTGGAAACACCATATATTTT

clone_size: -
v_call: TRBV4-1
j_call: TRBJ2-1
d_call: -
cdr3_aa: CASSPGWGADNEQFF
cdr3_nt: TGCGCCAGCAGCCCTGGTTGGGGTGCCGACAATGAGCAGTTCTTC

clone_size: -
v_call: TRBV7-9
j_call: TRBJ2-2
d_call: -
cdr3_aa: CASSTPGGGGRTGELFF
cdr3_nt: TGTGCCAGCAGCACACCGGGAGGAGGGGGTCGTACCGGGGAGCTGTTTTTT

clone_size: once
v_call: TRBV9
j_call: TRBJ2-3
d_call: TRBD2
cdr3_aa: CASSDRLADTDTQYF
cdr3_nt: TGTGCCAGCAGCGACCGACTAGCGGACACAGATACGCAGTATTTT

clone_size: -
v_call: TRBV29-1
j_call: TRBJ2-1
d_call: -
cdr3_aa: CSVERESAEQFF
cdr3_nt: TGCAGCGTTGAAAGGGAGTCGGCGGAGCAGTTCTTC

clone_size: -
v_call: TRBV7-3
j_call: TRBJ2-7
d_call: TRBD1
cdr3_aa: CASSEGQAYEQYF
cdr3_nt: TGTGCCAGCAGCGAGGGACAGGCCTACGAGCAGTACTTC

clone_size: few
v_call: TRBV6-1
j_call: TRBJ2-4
d_call: -
cdr3_aa: CATLAKNIQYF
cdr3_nt: TGTGCCACCCTAGCCAAAAACATTCAGTACTTC

clone_size: -
v_call: TRBV10-3
j_call: TRBJ2-3
d_call: TRBD1
cdr3_aa: CAISEPRTGSTDTQYF
cdr3_nt: TGTGCCATCAGTGAACCGAGGACAGGGAGCACAGATACGCAGTATTTT

clone_size: medium-sized
v_call: TRBV7-8
j_call: TRBJ2-7
d_call: TRBD2
cdr3_aa: CAVSGREALPYEQYF
cdr3_nt: TGTGCAGTGTCAGGGCGGGAGGCATTACCCTACGAGCAGTACTTC

clone_size: medium-sized
v_call: TRBV23-1
j_call: TRBJ1-2
d_call: -
cdr3_aa: CASSQSERGTNYGYTF
cdr3_nt: TGCGCCAGCAGTCAATCGGAGCGGGGAACTAACTATGGCTACACCTTC

clone_size: -
v_call: TRBV6-6
j_call: TRBJ1-2
d_call: -
cdr3_aa: CASSYPPGRENYGYTF
cdr3_nt: TGTGCCAGCAGTTACCCACCGGGACGGGAAAACTATGGCTACACCTTC

clone_size: once
v_call: TRBV14
j_call: TRBJ2-1
d_call: -
cdr3_aa: CASSHDPRGLNEQFF
cdr3_nt: TGTGCCAGCAGCCACGATCCGAGGGGGTTGAATGAGCAGTTCTTC

clone_size: few
v_call: TRBV6-5
j_call: TRBJ1-2
d_call: -
cdr3_aa: CASSYSILGLGGYTF
cdr3_nt: TGTGCCAGCAGTTACTCGATTCTGGGGTTGGGGGGCTACACCTTC

clone_size: -
v_call: TRBV6-6
j_call: TRBJ2-7
d_call: -
cdr3_aa: CASSYGEVGEQYF
cdr3_nt: TGTGCCAGCAGTTACGGGGAAGTGGGCGAGCAGTACTTC

clone_size: -
v_call: TRBV6-1
j_call: TRBJ1-4
d_call: -
cdr3_aa: CASSPRDGGEKLFF
cdr3_nt: TGTGCCAGCAGTCCAAGGGACGGTGGAGAAAAACTGTTTTTT

clone_size: once
v_call: TRBV18
j_call: TRBJ1-2
d_call: -
cdr3_aa: CASSPGNGYTF
cdr3_nt: TGTGCCAGCTCACCAGGGAACGGCTACACCTTC